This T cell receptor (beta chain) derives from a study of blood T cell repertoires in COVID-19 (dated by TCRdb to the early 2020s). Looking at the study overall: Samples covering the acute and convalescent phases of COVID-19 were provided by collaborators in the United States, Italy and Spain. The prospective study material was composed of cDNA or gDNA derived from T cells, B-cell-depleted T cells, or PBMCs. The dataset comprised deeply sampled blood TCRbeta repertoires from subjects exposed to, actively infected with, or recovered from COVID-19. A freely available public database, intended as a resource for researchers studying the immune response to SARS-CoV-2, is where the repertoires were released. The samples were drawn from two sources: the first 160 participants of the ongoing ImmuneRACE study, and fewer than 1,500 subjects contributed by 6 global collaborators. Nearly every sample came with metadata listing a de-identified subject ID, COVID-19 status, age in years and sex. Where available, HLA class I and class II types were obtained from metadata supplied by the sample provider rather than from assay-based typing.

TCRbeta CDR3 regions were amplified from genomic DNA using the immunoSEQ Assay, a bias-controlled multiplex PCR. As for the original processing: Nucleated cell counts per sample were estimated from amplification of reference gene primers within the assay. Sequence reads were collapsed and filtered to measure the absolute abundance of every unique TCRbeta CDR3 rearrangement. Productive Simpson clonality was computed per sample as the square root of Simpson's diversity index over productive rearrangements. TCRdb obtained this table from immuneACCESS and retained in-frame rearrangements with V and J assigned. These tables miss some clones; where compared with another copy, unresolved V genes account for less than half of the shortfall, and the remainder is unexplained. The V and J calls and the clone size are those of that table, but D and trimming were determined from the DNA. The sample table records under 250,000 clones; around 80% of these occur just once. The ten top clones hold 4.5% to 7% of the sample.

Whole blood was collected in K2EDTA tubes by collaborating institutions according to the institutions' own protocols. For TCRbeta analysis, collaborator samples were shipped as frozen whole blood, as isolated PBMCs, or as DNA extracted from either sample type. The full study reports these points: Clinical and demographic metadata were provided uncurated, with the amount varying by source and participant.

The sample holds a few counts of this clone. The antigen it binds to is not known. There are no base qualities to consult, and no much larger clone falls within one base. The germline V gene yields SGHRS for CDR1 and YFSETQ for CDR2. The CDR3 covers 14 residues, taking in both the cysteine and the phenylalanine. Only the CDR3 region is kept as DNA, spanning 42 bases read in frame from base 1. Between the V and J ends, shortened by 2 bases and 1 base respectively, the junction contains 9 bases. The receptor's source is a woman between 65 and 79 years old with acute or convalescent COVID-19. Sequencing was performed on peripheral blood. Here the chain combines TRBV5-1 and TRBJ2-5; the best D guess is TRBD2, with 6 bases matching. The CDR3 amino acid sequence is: CASSFGRGQETQYF. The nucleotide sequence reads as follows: TGCGCCAGCAGCTTCGGGCGGGGCCAAGAGACCCAGTACTTC. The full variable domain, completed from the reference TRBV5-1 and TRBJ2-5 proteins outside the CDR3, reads KAGVTQTPRYLIKTRGQQVTLSCSPISGHRSVSWYQQTPGQGLQFLFEYFSETQRNKGNFPGRFSGRQFSNSRSEMNVSTLELGDSALYLCASSFGRGQETQYFGPGTRLLVL.